The next 22 T cell receptor beta chains were all read from a single sample in a study of T cell changes during pregnancy in multiple sclerosis. Assay used: immunoSEQ multiplex PCR; TCRdb lists only in-frame clones, some missing. This sample has around 57,000 clones, with about 89% found just once. The starting material was peripheral blood, obtained in the first trimester of pregnancy. All receptors come from a female donor with multiple sclerosis, enrolled in a pregnancy study.

This clone was seen once. This chain connects TRBV11-2 to TRBJ2-7, with D possibly matching TRBD2 (5 bases). CDR1 is SGHAT and CDR2 is FQNNGV in the germline V gene. This CDR3 comprises 14 residues. The V and J ends lost 5 bases and 4 bases respectively, with 15 bases between them. CDR3 nucleotide sequence: TGTGCCAGCAGCCCCGGTTCTAGCTGGTACGAGCAGTACTTC. It is translated as CASSPGSSWYEQYF.

V and J are TRBV6-5 and TRBJ1-4; 8 bases line up with TRBD1. The germline V gene has CDR1 MNHEY and CDR2 SVGAGI. This CDR3 has 15 residues. With V trimmed by 6 bases and J by 8 bases, 11 bases remained unmatched. The CDR3 sequence is CASSTRTGNEEKLFF. Here the CDR3 DNA reads TGTGCCAGCAGCACTAGGACAGGGAATGAAGAAAAACTGTTTTTT.

This clone was recorded a few times. The chain recombines TRBV6-4 with TRBJ2-1; 10 bases match TRBD2. This CDR3 is 15 amino acids long. Germline V gene lookup returns CDR1 MRHNA and CDR2 SNTAGT. The J segment lost 6 bases and the V segment lost 5 bases, leaving 7 bases of the junction unmatched. The CDR3 reads CASSSTSGAVNEQFF. The CDR3 coding sequence is TGTGCCAGCAGTTCCACTAGCGGGGCGGTCAATGAGCAGTTCTTC.

V and J are TRBV19 and TRBJ1-2; 9 bases line up with TRBD1. Trimming took 5 bases from V and 4 from J; bases not matched to a gene: 8. CDR1 LNHDA and CDR2 SQIVND come from the germline V gene (reference sequence). CDR3 length: 15 amino acids. CDR3 sequence (DNA): TGTGCCAGTAGTCCAACAGGGGGCGCGAGCTATGGCTACACCTTC. Protein sequence: CASSPTGGASYGYTF.

V is TRBV27 and J is TRBJ1-5, with D hard to call. CDR1 is MNHEY, CDR2 SMNVEV, per germline (reference sequence). CDR3 length: 14 amino acids. Trimming pared 6 bases from V and 0 bases from J, leaving 9 bases between. Here the CDR3 reads CASRRSYSNQPQHF. The CDR3 bases are TGTGCCAGCAGAAGATCCTATAGCAATCAGCCCCAGCATTTT.

V is TRBV7-9 and J is TRBJ1-2; maybe TRBD1 (6 bases). With 6 bases removed from V and 7 bases from J, the gap between germline ends came to 18 bases. This CDR3 has 14 amino acids. Germline V gene data show CDR1 as SEHNR and CDR2 as FQNEAQ (reference sequence). The CDR3 DNA is TGTGCCAGCAGGAGGGGGGGGGAGCGTCCTGGCTACACCTTC. Its translation: CASRRGGERPGYTF.

The chain has TRBV6-5 and TRBJ1-1; D is unresolved. The CDR3 has 15 residues. The V and J ends lost 2 bases and 0 bases respectively, with 10 bases between them. Germline CDR1 MNHEY, CDR2 SVGAGI. In DNA form, the CDR3 reads TGTGCCAGCAGTTACCAAGGCAGCGTGAACACTGAAGCTTTCTTT. Its protein is CASSYQGSVNTEAFF.

This chain connects TRBV7-9 to TRBJ1-4; 10 bases agree with TRBD1. Germline V lookup: CDR1 SEHNR, CDR2 FQNEAQ (reference sequence). The ends lost 5 bases at V and 7 bases at J; junction bases unmatched: 4. The CDR3 spans 14 residues. DNA of the CDR3: TGTGCCAGCAGCCTCGGGACAGGGGCTGAAAAACTGTTTTTT. Amino acids: CASSLGTGAEKLFF.

This clone was seen a few times. The chain recombines TRBV14 with TRBJ1-3; no reliable D call. The germline V gene encodes CDR1 SGHDN and CDR2 FVKESK. V lost 4 bases to trimming and J lost 1 base, with 11 bases between them. The length of the CDR3 is 15 residues. DNA of the CDR3: TGTGCCAGCAGCCGATTGGACTTATCTGGAAACACCATATATTTT. This sequence encodes CASSRLDLSGNTIYF. Based on the CDR3 plus reference TRBV14 and TRBJ1-3, the full variable domain is EAGVTQFPSHSVIEKGQTVTLRCDPISGHDNLYWYRRVMGKEIKFLLHFVKESKQDESGMPNNRFLAERTGGTYSTLKVQPAELEDSGVYFCASSRLDLSGNTIYFGEGSWLTVV.

The chain has TRBV6-5 and TRBJ1-2; 8 nucleotides agree with TRBD1. J was trimmed by 4 bases and V by 4 bases; bases with no gene match: 5. Germline V gene lookup returns CDR1 MNHEY and CDR2 SVGAGI. The CDR3 length is 14 residues. CDR3 nucleotide sequence: TGTGCCAGCAGTTCGACAGGGGCGAGCTATGGCTACACCTTC. Its translation: CASSSTGASYGYTF.

The CDR3 protein is CASSRGQLYEQYF. The CDR3 DNA reads as TGTGCCAGCAGCCGGGGACAGCTCTACGAGCAGTACTTC. This rearrangement joins TRBV6-5 to TRBJ2-7; 7 positions agree with TRBD1. V lost 6 bases and J lost 3; bases outside the gene matches: 5. CDR3 length equals 13 residues. CDR1 is MNHEY, CDR2 SVGAGI, per germline.

V and J are TRBV6-5 and TRBJ1-2; 10 bases are a match to TRBD1. The CDR3 is made up of 14 amino acids. V shed 5 bases, J shed 7 bases, and the junction held 7 bases outside the gene matches. Germline lookup yields CDR1 MNHEY and CDR2 SVGAGI. CDR3 nucleotides: TGTGCCAGCAGTGGACAGGGGGGAGGGTCTGGCTACACCTTC. Translated, it gives CASSGQGGGSGYTF.

The gene calls are TRBV30 and TRBJ2-5, with 9 bases lining up with TRBD1. The CDR3 is 15 residues long. Trimming removed 8 bases from V and 2 bases from J; junction bases left unmatched: 12. Germline lookup yields CDR1 GTSNPN and CDR2 SVGIG (reference sequence). The CDR3, as DNA: TGTGCCACTAATCCGACAGGGGGTATACAAGAGACCCAGTACTTC. Protein sequence: CATNPTGGIQETQYF.

The gene calls are TRBV6-1 and TRBJ1-5; D may be TRBD1 (5 bases). CDR1 and CDR2 (germline): MNHNS, SASEGT. With 6 bases removed from V and 4 bases from J, the gap between germline ends came to 16 bases. The CDR3 has 15 amino acids. In DNA, the CDR3 is TGTGCCAGCAGCCCACAACAGGATTCTAATCAGCCCCAGCATTTT. This translates into CASSPQQDSNQPQHF.

The J gene is TRBJ1-1, the V gene TRBV11-3; D is unclear. The CDR3 covers 15 residues. Germline loops: CDR1 SGHNT, CDR2 YENEEA. The V and J ends lost 6 bases and 1 base respectively, with 15 bases between them. CDR3 sequence: CASRNSHHANTEAFF. The CDR3 region has the DNA TGTGCCAGCAGAAACTCTCACCACGCGAACACTGAAGCTTTCTTT.

The V and J genes are TRBV7-2 and TRBJ1-1; the match to TRBD1 covers 7 bases. Per germline, CDR1 SGHTA and CDR2 FQGNSA. V was clipped by 6 bases and J by 7 bases; unmatched bases: 5. The length of the CDR3 is 12 residues. The CDR3 DNA sequence: TGTGCCAGCAGATTTGCAGGGGGTGAAGCTTTCTTT. Its protein product is CASRFAGGEAFF.

The V call is TRBV4-1, the J call TRBJ1-1, with D unresolved. CDR1 is MGHRA and CDR2 is YSYEKL in the germline V gene. The V gene lost 0 bases and the J gene lost 1 base, with 9 bases spanning the gap. The CDR3 spans 15 residues. The CDR3 DNA sequence: TGCGCCAGCAGCCAAGATATCGGTCGGAACACTGAAGCTTTCTTT. Its translation: CASSQDIGRNTEAFF.

The chain carries TRBV29-1 and TRBJ2-1; perhaps TRBD2 as D (6 bases). V was pared by 5 bases and J by 6 bases, with 11 bases between. The CDR3 loop spans 12 amino acids. Germline CDR1 reads SQVTM; CDR2 reads ANQGSEA. CDR3 in amino acids: CSVLRGPNEQFF. In DNA, the CDR3 is TGCAGCGTTCTGCGGGGCCCCAATGAGCAGTTCTTC.

The chain is built from TRBV5-1 and TRBJ2-5; D might be TRBD1 (5 bases). Between the trimmed V and J ends, which lost 0 bases and 2 bases, there was a span of 11 bases. Germline assignment: CDR1 SGHRS and CDR2 YFSETQ. This CDR3 spans 15 amino acids. The CDR3 DNA reads TGCGCCAGCAGCTTGGAGGGGTTCAGACAAGAGACCCAGTACTTC. Translating gives CASSLEGFRQETQYF.

The rearrangement joins TRBV4-2 to TRBJ1-6; D is uncertain. Trimming stripped 0 bases from V and 6 bases from J, with 9 bases between. Per the germline V gene, CDR1 is LGHNA and CDR2 is YNFKEQ. The CDR3 is made up of 15 amino acids. The CDR3 spells CASSQEVGSNSPLHF. CDR3 bases: TGTGCCAGCAGCCAAGAAGTAGGGAGTAATTCACCCCTCCACTTT.

The chain carries TRBV30 and TRBJ1-2; 7 bases agree with TRBD1. Germline V gives CDR1 GTSNPN, CDR2 SVGIG (reference sequence). This CDR3 has 12 amino acids. Trimming removed 0 bases from V and 8 bases from J; junction bases left unmatched: 3. CDR3 protein: CAWSVLGGGYTF. The CDR3 DNA is TGTGCCTGGAGTGTTCTAGGGGGCGGCTACACCTTC.

This rearrangement joins TRBV27 to TRBJ2-1; 11 bases are shared with TRBD2. Germline CDR1 MNHEY, CDR2 SMNVEV (reference sequence). The CDR3 totals 17 residues. With 5 bases clipped from V and 7 bases from J, the junction kept 13 bases outside the gene matches. The CDR3 here is CASSSSQLAGVVNEQFF. The CDR3 nucleotides are TGTGCCAGCAGTAGCTCCCAACTAGCGGGAGTAGTTAATGAGCAGTTCTTC.